This TCR beta chain stems from a study of neurological immune-mediated disorders (dated by TCRdb to between 2017 and 2020). The study in broad terms: Peripheral blood TCR-beta repertoires from patients with HTLV-I-associated myelopathy (HAM/TSP), patients with multiple sclerosis, and healthy controls were compared in the study using UMI-based sequencing. Of the 68 subjects in the cohort, approximately 15 were HAM/TSP patients, some 35 were multiple sclerosis patients, and approximately 20 were healthy controls. Each longitudinal HAM/TSP and healthy donor was sampled at 3 time-points spaced at roughly 3-40 month intervals. The approximately 100 TCR-beta libraries included longitudinal samples, technical triplicates and paired sorted CD4+ and CD8+ T-cell subsets alongside PBMC samples. The paper's findings and limits, for the study overall: TCR clonal expansion was highest in HAM/TSP patients and lowest in MS patients, with MS patients falling below even healthy controls. Across subjects, expanded clones never shared an identical CDR3 amino acid sequence, which suggests that the TCR-beta repertoires in every group were private.

The time point label, as the study defines it: longitudinal time-point 2. Blood bank volunteers in Maryland, USA served as the healthy controls. For unsorted PBMC libraries, 2 million PBMCs were used after storage in RNAlater at -80 degrees C until RNA extraction. Peripheral blood underwent Ficoll-Hypaque density gradient centrifugation to isolate PBMCs, which were then cryopreserved in liquid nitrogen. For CDR1 and CDR2, the germline V gene (reference sequence) lists MNHEY and SMNVEV. V trim: 1 base; J trim: 5 bases; unmatched bases: 8. Counted from cysteine to phenylalanine, this CDR3 has 16 amino acids. Only CDR3 DNA is held: 48 bases, read in frame from base 1. This clonotype was seen ten or more times. No cognate antigen has been identified for it. No base quality information exists; no much larger clone differs at one position. cDNA synthesis used template-switch 5'RACE with a primer carrying a 10-nucleotide random unique molecular identifier tagging each TCR transcript. Each sequencing run produced over 180 million TCR-beta sequences covering 15-18 subjects. The RNeasy kit was used to extract total RNA. Using the KAPA Real-time Library Amplification kit, TCR-beta VDJ regions were amplified with primers for the TCR constant region and the 5'RACE anchor. A first PCR added sample indexes and Illumina adaptors, and a second PCR then raised library yield. The roughly 650 bp TCR product was size-selected on a 2% E-gel SizeSelection system after Ampure bead purification. Before pooling, library quality was assessed on a Bioanalyzer, concentration was determined with Qubit, and library quantification was performed with the Kapa Library Quantification kit. An Illumina HiSeq 2500 was used to sequence the libraries paired-end at 2 x 150 bp. To increase sequence diversity, roughly 24-32% phiX was spiked into each library pool. The source study handled its data this way. The UMI-based MiGEC pipeline processed quality-filtered reads and removed over 80% of raw TCR sequences during error correction. VDJ genes were aligned to IMGT germline references, and each clonotype was defined by a unique CDR3 amino acid sequence together with V-J genes. Clonal expansion, Shannon diversity, and CDR3 relatedness (CalcPairwiseDistances, ClusterSamples) were evaluated with VDJtools, and phylogenetic trees were built with CLCbio workbench. A clone was classed as expanded if it had 8 or more unique UMIs, a cutoff based on coefficient-of-variation modelling across technical triplicates. TCRdb cleaned the public reads at Q25 with fastp, built clones with MiXCR and kept in-frame beta chains. Duplicate CDR3 protein sequences are folded into a single record with the most common DNA and genes. The V and J calls shown here were made by TCRdb, not taken from the authors' results. Here the sample has some 60,000 distinct CDR3 sequences; 8.5% to 10% occur a single time. The ten largest clonotypes hold about an eighth of the sample.

The source is a man in his thirties or forties in good health. The rearrangement combines TRBV27 with TRBJ2-1, with 7 bases in between that match TRBD2. The sample taken for sequencing was PBMCs. DNA sequence: TGTGCCAGCAGTTTATTTCTAGCGGTTTCTCACAATGAGCAGTTCTTC. Its coded protein is CASSLFLAVSHNEQFF.